This entry lists 23 T cell receptor beta chains sequenced from one sample in a study of blood T cells in healthy people across ages. It was with a sample-barcoded 5' primer and a J-beta primer mix that a second PCR of about 7 to 12 cycles was run. MiXCR, applied by TCRdb to the 5' RACE reads, yields one record per CDR3 protein. The table shows around 990,000 distinct CDR3 sequences, with around two fifths occurring only once. Source material: blood. The receptors were gathered from a man between 18 and 29 years old in good health.

This clonotype was recorded a few times. The J gene is TRBJ2-2, the V gene TRBV20-1; 11 nucleotides line up with TRBD2. J lost 0 bases, V lost 3 bases, and 9 bases had no gene match. CDR3 length equals 18 residues. Germline V gives CDR1 DFQATT, CDR2 SNEGSKA (reference sequence). The CDR3 nucleotides are TGCAGTGCTAGGAAGAGCCTAGCGGGGGGCACGAACACCGGGGAGCTGTTTTTT. Translated: CSARKSLAGGTNTGELFF.

This chain joins TRBV20-1 and TRBJ2-3, with 9 bases lining up with TRBD1. The CDR3 runs 16 residues. V shed 4 bases, J shed 0 bases, and the junction held 8 bases outside the gene matches. Germline values: CDR1 DFQATT, CDR2 SNEGSKA (reference sequence). The CDR3 loop is CSAIGWTGASTDTQYF. The CDR3 DNA is TGCAGTGCTATTGGCTGGACAGGGGCTAGCACAGATACGCAGTATTTT.

This chain uses TRBV10-3 with TRBJ2-7, with D possibly being TRBD1 (5 bases). CDR1 and CDR2 (germline): ENHRY, SYGVKD. The ends were cut back, 5 bases at V and 3 bases at J, with 8 bases in the middle. The CDR3 runs 12 residues. CDR3 residues: CAISKTGYEQYF. The CDR3 nucleotides read TGTGCCATCAGTAAAACAGGCTACGAGCAGTACTTC.

V is TRBV6-5 and J is TRBJ2-1; no reliable D call. This CDR3 has 12 residues. The germline V gene encodes CDR1 MNHEY and CDR2 SVGAGI. The V end lost 5 bases, the J end lost 7 bases, and 9 bases lay between the germline ends. CDR3 sequence: CASSTQMNEQFF. DNA for the CDR3: TGTGCCAGCAGTACACAGATGAATGAGCAGTTCTTC.

This clonotype was seen ten or more times. The rearrangement joins TRBV29-1 to TRBJ2-1, with 7 bases aligning to TRBD1. The germline CDR1 and CDR2 sequences are SQVTM and ANQGSEA. This CDR3 has 13 residues. Trimming cost V 3 bases and J 6 bases; bases outside gene matches: 5. DNA of the CDR3: TGCAGCGTTGATCGACAGGGCAGCAATGAGCAGTTCTTC. Translating gives CSVDRQGSNEQFF.

The chain recombines TRBV5-1 with TRBJ1-2; 7 bases agree with TRBD1. CDR1 is SGHRS, CDR2 YFSETQ, per germline. With V trimmed by 3 bases and J by 2 bases, 4 bases remained unmatched. This CDR3 region has 14 residues. The CDR3 loop reads CASSSPQGNYGYTF. The CDR3 DNA follows: TGCGCCAGCAGCTCTCCACAGGGGAACTATGGCTACACCTTC. The full variable domain, rest sourced from reference TRBV5-1 and TRBJ1-2, is KAGVTQTPRYLIKTRGQQVTLSCSPISGHRSVSWYQQTPGQGLQFLFEYFSETQRNKGNFPGRFSGRQFSNSRSEMNVSTLELGDSALYLCASSSPQGNYGYTFGSGTRLTVV.

This clonotype was recorded a few times. V usage is TRBV12-3 or TRBV12-4 and J usage is TRBJ2-3, with D perhaps assigned TRBD1 or TRBD2 (6 bases each). V was cut by 5 bases and J by 2 bases, with 14 bases left in between. This CDR3 spans 15 amino acids. The CDR3 coding sequence is TGTGCCAGCAGTGACCCGGGGGACAACACAGATACGCAGTATTTT. It yields the protein CASSDPGDNTDTQYF.

This clonotype was detected only a few times. The J gene is TRBJ1-4, the V gene TRBV7-8; the D gene is possibly TRBD1 (5 bases). Germline values: CDR1 SGHVS, CDR2 FQNEAQ. CDR3 length: 14 residues. V was clipped by 4 bases and J by 7 bases, with 13 bases between them. CDR3 bases: TGTGCCAGCAGCTCAGGGTGGACGGCTGAAAAACTGTTTTTT. Translated: CASSSGWTAEKLFF. Full variable domain (outside the CDR3, taken from reference TRBV7-8 and TRBJ1-4): GAGVSQSPRYKVAKRGQDVALRCDPISGHVSLFWYQQALGQGPEFLTYFQNEAQLDKSGLPSDRFFAERPEGSVSTLKIQRTQQEDSAVYLCASSSGWTAEKLFFGSGTQLSVL.

This clonotype has ten or more counts. V usage is TRBV29-1 and J usage is TRBJ2-3; the D gene could be TRBD1 or TRBD2 (5 bases each). V dropped 0 bases and J dropped 9 bases, with 10 bases sitting between them. The CDR3 runs to 12 residues. The germline CDR1 and CDR2 sequences are SQVTM and ANQGSEA. The CDR3: CSVEDFGDTQYF. In DNA, the CDR3 is TGCAGCGTTGAAGATTTCGGGGACACGCAGTATTTT.

The chain has TRBV7-2 and TRBJ2-1; D might be TRBD2 (6 bases). Per germline, CDR1 SGHTA and CDR2 FQGNSA. The length of the CDR3 is 14 residues. The V end was cut by 1 base, the J end by 5 bases, with 9 bases between. The CDR3 DNA reads TGTGCCAGCAGCTTAGGAGGGGAGGACAATGAGCAGTTCTTC. Translating it yields CASSLGGEDNEQFF.

This clonotype was detected a few times. The chain couples TRBV20-1 to TRBJ2-1, with D maybe TRBD2 (5 bases). The ends were cut back, 7 bases at V and 9 bases at J, with 19 bases in the middle. Germline lookup yields CDR1 DFQATT and CDR2 SNEGSKA (reference sequence). The CDR3 length is 13 residues. The CDR3 DNA reads as TGCAGTGTTACCGCCGAGGTTCGGGGTGAGCAGTTCTTC. Protein product: CSVTAEVRGEQFF.

V gene TRBV6-6 combines with J gene TRBJ2-3; D uncertain. The CDR3 is made up of 14 amino acids. Per the germline V gene, CDR1 is MNHNY and CDR2 is SVGAGI (reference sequence). V shed 0 bases and J shed 2 bases, with 6 bases lying between them. CDR3 in amino acids: CASSYSRHTDTQYF. In DNA, the CDR3 is TGTGCCAGCAGTTACTCGAGACACACAGATACGCAGTATTTT.

This clonotype was seen just once. The rearrangement links TRBV7-9 to TRBJ2-1, with TRBD1 identical over 8 bases. Per the germline V gene, CDR1 is SEHNR and CDR2 is FQNEAQ (reference sequence). This CDR3 contains 12 residues. The junction had 4 bases not matched to a gene; V was cut back by 5 bases and J by 10 bases. The CDR3, as DNA: TGTGCCAGCAGCCGGACAGGGTCCGAGCAGTTCTTC. Protein sequence: CASSRTGSEQFF.

This chain links TRBV7-2 with TRBJ2-3; TRBD1 aligns across 8 bases. The ends lost 0 bases at V and 2 bases at J; junction bases unmatched: 7. The CDR3 loop spans 17 amino acids. Germline V gene sequence: CDR1 SGHTA, CDR2 FQGNSA. The CDR3 DNA follows: TGTGCCAGCAGCTTAGCTCGCAGGGGGCGACCCACAGATACGCAGTATTTT. It encodes CASSLARRGRPTDTQYF. The full variable domain, in which reference TRBV7-2 and TRBJ2-3 provide the parts outside the CDR3, is GAGVSQSPSNKVTEKGKDVELRCDPISGHTALYWYRQSLGQGLEFLIYFQGNSAPDKSGLPSDRFSAERTGGSVSTLTIQRTQQEDSAVYLCASSLARRGRPTDTQYFGPGTRLTVL.

In its sample, this clonotype was seen a few times. V is TRBV7-9 and J is TRBJ2-1; D is perhaps TRBD1 (5 bases). This CDR3 spans 15 amino acids. Germline-derived CDR1 and CDR2 are SEHNR and FQNEAQ (reference sequence). The germline V and J ends were trimmed by 5 bases and 3 bases, with 14 bases remaining between them. CDR3 nucleotide sequence: TGTGCCAGCAGCACTTACCAAGGGGACTACAATGAGCAGTTCTTC. As protein: CASSTYQGDYNEQFF.

This clonotype was found a few times. The V and J genes are TRBV6-1 and TRBJ2-7; D possibly corresponds to TRBD2 (6 bases). The germline gives CDR1 MNHNS, CDR2 SASEGT. V lost 7 bases and J 2 bases, leaving 15 bases between the germline ends. This CDR3 has 14 residues. The CDR3 DNA follows: TGTGCCAGCACACAAGGCGGGGACGCCTACGAGCAGTACTTC. Amino acid sequence: CASTQGGDAYEQYF.

This clonotype was seen a handful of times. V usage is TRBV9 and J usage is TRBJ1-2; tentative D call: TRBD1 (6 bases). The germline V gene has CDR1 SGDLS and CDR2 YYNGEE. Trimming left V 4 bases short and J 7 bases short, with 17 bases between. This CDR3 has 14 amino acids. CDR3 bases: TGTGCCAGCAGCCTACAGGGAAGAAATTCTGGCTACACCTTC. This translates into CASSLQGRNSGYTF.

The chain has TRBV12-3 or TRBV12-4 and TRBJ2-5, with D perhaps given as TRBD1 or TRBD2 (5 bases each). V was cut by 8 bases and J by 5 bases, with 6 bases left in between. The length of the CDR3 is 10 residues. The CDR3 sequence: CASGDETQYF. CDR3 DNA sequence: TGTGCCAGCGGGGACGAGACCCAGTACTTC.

This clonotype turned up a few times. The chain is built from TRBV18 and TRBJ1-4, with 7 bases identical to TRBD1. This CDR3 spans 14 amino acids. Germline V CDR1 and CDR2: KGHSH, LQKENI. V lost 5 bases and J lost 0; bases outside the gene matches: 0. The CDR3 is CASSTGATNEKLFF. CDR3 sequence (DNA): TGTGCCAGCTCAACAGGGGCAACTAATGAAAAACTGTTTTTT.

This chain connects TRBV15 to TRBJ2-5; 9 bases are a match to TRBD1. Germline CDR1 reads LNHNV; CDR2 reads YYDKDF (reference sequence). The CDR3 sequence is 16 residues long. V was clipped by 2 bases and J by 11 bases; unmatched bases: 15. CDR3 coding DNA: TGTGCCACCAGCAGACTTGGACAGGGGTCGGTAAATGAGCAGTACTTC. This codes for CATSRLGQGSVNEQYF.

The rearrangement uses TRBV20-1 and TRBJ2-7; either TRBD1 or TRBD2 may fit D (5 bases each). V was pared by 6 bases and J by 2 bases, with 17 bases between. The CDR3 extends over 14 amino acids. Germline CDR1 DFQATT, CDR2 SNEGSKA (reference sequence). The CDR3, as DNA: TGCAGTGCCTCGGGGCGAAGGATCCCCTACGAGCAGTACTTC. Protein product: CSASGRRIPYEQYF.

V usage is TRBV29-1 and J usage is TRBJ1-1; D unresolved. With 7 bases removed from V and 3 bases from J, the gap between germline ends came to 15 bases. Germline loops: CDR1 SQVTM, CDR2 ANQGSEA. The length of the CDR3 is 13 residues. The CDR3: CSADRAGHTEAFF. CDR3 coding DNA: TGCAGCGCCGATCGGGCAGGACACACTGAAGCTTTCTTT.

The chain combines TRBV7-3 with TRBJ2-6; D gene uncertain. The CDR3 runs 16 residues. V lost 0 bases to trimming and J lost 3 bases, with 9 bases between them. CDR1 and CDR2 (germline): SGHTA, FQGTGA. Here the CDR3 DNA reads TGTGCCAGCAGCTTAACGAAACCGGGTGGGGCCAACGTCCTGACTTTC. Its protein is CASSLTKPGGANVLTF.